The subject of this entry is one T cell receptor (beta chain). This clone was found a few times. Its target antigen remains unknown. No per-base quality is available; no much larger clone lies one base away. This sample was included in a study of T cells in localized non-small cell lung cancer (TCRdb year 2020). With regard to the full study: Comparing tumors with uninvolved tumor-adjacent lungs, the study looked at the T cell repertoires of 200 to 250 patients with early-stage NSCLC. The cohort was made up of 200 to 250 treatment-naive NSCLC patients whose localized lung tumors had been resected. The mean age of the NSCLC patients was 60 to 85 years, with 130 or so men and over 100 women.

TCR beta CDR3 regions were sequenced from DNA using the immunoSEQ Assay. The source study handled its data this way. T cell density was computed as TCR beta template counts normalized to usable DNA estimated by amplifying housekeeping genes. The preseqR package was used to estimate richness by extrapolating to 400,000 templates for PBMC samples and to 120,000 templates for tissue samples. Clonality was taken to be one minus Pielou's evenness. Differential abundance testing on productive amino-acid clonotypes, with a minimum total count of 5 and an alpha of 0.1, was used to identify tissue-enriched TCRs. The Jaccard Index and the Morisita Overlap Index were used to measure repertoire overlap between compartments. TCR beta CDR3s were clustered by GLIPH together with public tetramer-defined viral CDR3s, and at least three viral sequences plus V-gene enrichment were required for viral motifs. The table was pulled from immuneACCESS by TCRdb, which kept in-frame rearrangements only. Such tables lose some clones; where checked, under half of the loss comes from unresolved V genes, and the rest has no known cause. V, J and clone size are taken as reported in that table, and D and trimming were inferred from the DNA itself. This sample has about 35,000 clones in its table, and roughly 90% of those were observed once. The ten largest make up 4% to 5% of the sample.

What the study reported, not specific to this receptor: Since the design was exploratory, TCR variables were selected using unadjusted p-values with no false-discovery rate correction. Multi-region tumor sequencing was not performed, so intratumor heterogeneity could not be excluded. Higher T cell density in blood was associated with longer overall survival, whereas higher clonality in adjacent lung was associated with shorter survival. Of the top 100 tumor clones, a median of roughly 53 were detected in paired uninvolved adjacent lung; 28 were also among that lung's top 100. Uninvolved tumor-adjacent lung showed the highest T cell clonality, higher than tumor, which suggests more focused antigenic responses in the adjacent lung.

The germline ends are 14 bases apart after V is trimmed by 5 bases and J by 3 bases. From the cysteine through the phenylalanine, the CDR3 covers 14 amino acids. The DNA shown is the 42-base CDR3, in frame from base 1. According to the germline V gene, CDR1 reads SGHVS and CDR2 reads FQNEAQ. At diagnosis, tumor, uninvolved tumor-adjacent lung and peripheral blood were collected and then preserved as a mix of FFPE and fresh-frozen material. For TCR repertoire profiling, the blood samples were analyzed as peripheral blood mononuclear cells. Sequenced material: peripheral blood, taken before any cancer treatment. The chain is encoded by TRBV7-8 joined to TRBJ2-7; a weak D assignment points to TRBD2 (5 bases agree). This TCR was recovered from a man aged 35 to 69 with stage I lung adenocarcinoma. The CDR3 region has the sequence CASSLGLRDYEQYF. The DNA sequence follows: TGTGCCAGCAGCCTTGGACTCCGAGACTACGAGCAGTACTTC.